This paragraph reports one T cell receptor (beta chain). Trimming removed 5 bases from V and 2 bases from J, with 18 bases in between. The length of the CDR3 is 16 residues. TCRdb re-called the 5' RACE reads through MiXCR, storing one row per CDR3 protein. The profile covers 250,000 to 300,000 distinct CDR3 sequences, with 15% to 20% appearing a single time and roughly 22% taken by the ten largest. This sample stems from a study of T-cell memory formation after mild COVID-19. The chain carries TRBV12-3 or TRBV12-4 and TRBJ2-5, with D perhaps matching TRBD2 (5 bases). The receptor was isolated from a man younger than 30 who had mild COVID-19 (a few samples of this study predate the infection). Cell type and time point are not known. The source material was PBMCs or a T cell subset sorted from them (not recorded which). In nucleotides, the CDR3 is TGTGCCAGCAGTCTCCGGACTTCCCCGGGGCAAGAGACCCAGTACTTC. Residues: CASSLRTSPGQETQYF.